Listed below are T cell receptor beta chains from one sample, sequenced in a study of T cells expressing NK-cell markers. TCRdb processed the 5' RACE reads again and assigns one entry to each CDR3 protein, with no DNA. The sample's table shows some 410,000 distinct CDR3 sequences. Material for sequencing was blood T cells: a sorted CD56 or NKG2C T cell subset, CD4+ or CD8+ T cells, or bulk PBMC T cells (not recorded which). Every receptor here comes from a woman aged 18-70 years in good health. Each CDR3 is given with its conserved first and last residue. Each record gives: V gene, J gene, CDR3 protein.

TRBV5-6	TRBJ2-5	CASSFWEGETQYF
TRBV7-6	TRBJ2-5	CASSLSQLQETQYF
TRBV7-3	TRBJ1-5	CASSLRDGMSQHF
TRBV7-2	TRBJ1-3	CASSPLGSGNTIYF
TRBV19	TRBJ2-2	CASSIGAGTGELFF
TRBV4-1	TRBJ2-1	CASSQGASGGANEQFF
TRBV19	TRBJ1-4	CASRDRGFEEEKLFF
TRBV28	TRBJ2-6	CASSRRGSAASSGANVLTF
TRBV5-1	TRBJ2-1	CASSVVGAGPYNEQFF
TRBV6-6	TRBJ2-2	CASSNGGGGELFF
TRBV7-2	TRBJ2-1	CASRWGVRDYNEQFF
TRBV27	TRBJ2-1	CASSLLAANEQFF
TRBV10-3	TRBJ1-2	CAIKGAQGYGYTF
TRBV20-1	TRBJ2-1	CSAPVSRDEQFF
TRBV18	TRBJ2-3	CASSPSRSTDTQYF
TRBV24-1	TRBJ2-7	CATSDLLGEQYF
TRBV6-5	TRBJ1-2	CASSFSGAYLGYTF
TRBV7-2	TRBJ2-5	CASSYSGRARETQYF
TRBV6-6	TRBJ1-5	CASTAYSNQPQHF
TRBV28	TRBJ2-5	CASSFGASGSTETQYF
TRBV7-9	TRBJ2-2	CASSFPKQGAGELFF
TRBV6-2/TRBV6-3	TRBJ2-7	CASSDTGTTSYEQYF
TRBV28	TRBJ2-7	CASSPTPGPTYEQYF
TRBV29-1	TRBJ1-1	CSVATVMNTEAFF
TRBV16	TRBJ2-7	CASSQSRLAGGVQYF
TRBV27	TRBJ2-1	CASSSNPTYNEQFF
TRBV7-2	TRBJ1-4	CASSFPSLRTEKLFF
TRBV11-2	TRBJ2-1	CASSFRGTSGRLIGNEQFF
TRBV27	TRBJ1-1	CASRKQGAMDEAFF
TRBV5-5	TRBJ1-5	CASSWGEYNQPQHF
TRBV29-1	TRBJ2-3	CSVVRRSGGPDTQYF
TRBV6-1	TRBJ1-1	CASSSDRGYTEAFF
TRBV12-3/TRBV12-4	TRBJ1-2	CASSEGTGGNYGYTF
TRBV7-9	TRBJ2-5	CASSRDWQETQYF
TRBV29-1	TRBJ2-7	CSVGGRTYEQYF
TRBV7-8	TRBJ1-5	CASSLGSDNQPQHF
TRBV20-1	TRBJ1-1	CFPLGHMNTEAFF
TRBV20-1	TRBJ1-6	CSVGTPNSPLHF
TRBV12-3/TRBV12-4	TRBJ2-3	CASLLRDRPTDTQYF
TRBV15	TRBJ2-1	CATSRGLAGSVYNEQFF
TRBV12-3/TRBV12-4	TRBJ1-1	CASSYQFRNTEAFF
TRBV11-2	TRBJ2-1	CASMDVSSYNEQFF
TRBV7-2	TRBJ2-1	CASSFEGNEQFF
TRBV29-1	TRBJ2-5	CSGIGWDGETQYF
TRBV7-9	TRBJ2-7	CASSSPMREQYF
TRBV15	TRBJ1-1	CATGRPSRNTEAFF
TRBV28	TRBJ1-5	CASSFGIGGHQPQHF
TRBV28	TRBJ1-1	CASLAVGLNTEAFF
TRBV5-4	TRBJ1-1	CASSFSGRSGAFF
TRBV24-1	TRBJ2-1	CATSDFAAVHNEQFF
TRBV12-3/TRBV12-4	TRBJ2-5	CASRPGTQETQYF
TRBV6-2/TRBV6-3	TRBJ2-1	CASSYSPGEQFF
TRBV12-3/TRBV12-4	TRBJ2-5	CASSPEKTQYF
TRBV28	TRBJ1-2	CASSPQFKGYTF
TRBV20-1	TRBJ2-3	CSASVGFGGLDTQYF
TRBV28	TRBJ2-3	CATLTATSITDTQYF
TRBV7-3	TRBJ1-1	CASSLSSGVTEAFF